These 17 T cell receptor beta chains came from one sample sequenced in a study of blood T cell repertoires in COVID-19. Assay: immunoSEQ multiplex PCR; the TCRdb copy retains only in-frame clones and omits some. The sample shows around 270,000 clones, about 90% of them seen only once. The sequenced sample consisted of PBMCs or T cells enriched from blood (not recorded which). The receptors shown here come from a woman aged 40 to 49 who had been exposed to COVID-19.

The chain is built from TRBV10-3 and TRBJ2-1; 8 bases fit TRBD2. The CDR3 spans 14 residues. Germline V gene sequence: CDR1 ENHRY, CDR2 SYGVKD. After removal of 8 bases from V and 2 bases from J, the junction contained 5 bases not matched to a gene. The CDR3 loop is CAIDGGAPYNEQFF. CDR3 in DNA: TGTGCCATCGACGGGGGGGCCCCCTACAATGAGCAGTTCTTC.

This chain connects TRBV19 to TRBJ1-2, with 7 bases matching TRBD1. Germline-derived CDR1 and CDR2 are LNHDA and SQIVND (reference sequence). The trim removed 5 bases at V and 4 bases at J, leaving 16 bases unmatched. CDR3 length equals 17 residues. The CDR3 loop reads CASSSHRRQGASYGYTF. Written as DNA, the CDR3 is TGTGCCAGTAGTTCCCACCGCCGACAGGGAGCCTCCTATGGCTACACCTTC.

The rearrangement uses TRBV7-3 and TRBJ1-2; TRBD1 matches at 9 bases. CDR1 SGHTA and CDR2 FQGTGA come from the germline V gene. J was trimmed by 5 bases and V by 4 bases; bases with no gene match: 2. The CDR3 covers 13 residues. The chain's CDR3 is CASSSTGGYGYTF. The CDR3 bases are TGTGCCAGCAGCTCGACAGGGGGGTATGGCTACACCTTC.

The chain's CDR3 is CASSVDEGEEQNTEAFF. The CDR3 coding sequence is TGTGCCAGCAGCGTAGACGAGGGTGAGGAGCAGAACACTGAAGCTTTCTTT. This chain connects TRBV9 to TRBJ1-1; no clear D. Germline V gene lookup returns CDR1 SGDLS and CDR2 YYNGEE. Trimming cost V 0 bases and J 1 base, with 16 bases left between them. The CDR3 is 17 amino acids.

The chain combines TRBV19 with TRBJ1-2; D not certain. The germline V gene encodes CDR1 LNHDA and CDR2 SQIVND (reference sequence). The CDR3 is 13 amino acids. V was pared by 1 base and J by 7 bases, with 10 bases between. CDR3 DNA sequence: TGTGCCAGTAGTATAGCTCCGGGTTCTGGCTACACCTTC. Its translation: CASSIAPGSGYTF. Full variable domain (outside the CDR3, taken from reference TRBV19 and TRBJ1-2): DGGITQSPKYLFRKEGQNVTLSCEQNLNHDAMYWYRQDPGQGLRLIYYSQIVNDFQKGDIAEGYSVSREKKESFPLTVTSAQKNPTAFYLCASSIAPGSGYTFGSGTRLTVV.

The genes are TRBV3-1 (or the pseudogene TRBV3-2) and TRBJ1-3, with a tentative D call TRBD1 (6 bases). Between the trimmed V and J ends, which lost 1 base and 2 bases, there was a span of 6 bases. The germline V gene has CDR1 LGHDT and CDR2 YNNKEL (reference sequence). The CDR3 consists of 14 residues. CDR3 loop: CASSQGGPGNTIYF. The CDR3 region has the DNA TGTGCCAGCAGCCAAGGGGGGCCTGGAAACACCATATATTTT.

This rearrangement joins TRBV12-5 to TRBJ2-1; 11 positions match TRBD2. V was pared by 4 bases and J by 2 bases, with 4 bases of the junction left unmatched. The CDR3 has 16 residues. Germline V CDR1 and CDR2: LGHNT, FRNRAP. The CDR3 region is CASGWRLAGTYNEQFF. In nucleotides, the CDR3 is TGTGCTAGTGGTTGGCGACTAGCGGGGACCTACAATGAGCAGTTCTTC.

V is TRBV13 and J is TRBJ1-3, with D perhaps TRBD1 (6 bases). Germline V lookup: CDR1 PRHDT, CDR2 FYEKMQ (reference sequence). V was clipped by 0 bases and J by 2 bases, with 11 bases between them. The CDR3 sequence is 16 residues long. The chain's CDR3 is CASSLGPGAAGNTIYF. CDR3 nucleotide sequence: TGTGCCAGCAGCTTAGGCCCAGGGGCGGCTGGAAACACCATATATTTT.

The chain carries TRBV19 and TRBJ2-3; maybe TRBD2 (6 bases). Trimming pared 5 bases from V and 3 bases from J, leaving 18 bases between. This CDR3 is built from 16 residues. Germline V gene sequence: CDR1 LNHDA, CDR2 SQIVND (reference sequence). The CDR3 DNA sequence: TGTGCCAGTAGTTCCAAGGAGGGACTGAAAACAGATACGCAGTATTTT. Its protein product is CASSSKEGLKTDTQYF.

This rearrangement joins TRBV3-1 (or the pseudogene TRBV3-2) to TRBJ1-5; D call uncertain. CDR1 and CDR2 from the germline V gene are LGHDT and YNNKEL (reference sequence). Trimming left V 0 bases short and J 1 base short, with 16 bases between. The CDR3 length is 18 residues. The CDR3 sequence is CASSQDRHPTSSNQPQHF. DNA of the CDR3: TGTGCCAGCAGCCAAGATCGACATCCCACGTCAAGCAATCAGCCCCAGCATTTT.

The gene calls are TRBV10-3 and TRBJ1-2; weak D call: TRBD1 (6 bases). This CDR3 region has 17 residues. Germline V gene lookup returns CDR1 ENHRY and CDR2 SYGVKD. V was cut by 0 bases and J by 0 bases, with 14 bases left in between. In DNA form, the CDR3 reads TGTGCCATCAGTGAGTCGGGGACAAGGATCACTAACTATGGCTACACCTTC. Its protein is CAISESGTRITNYGYTF.

This clone has just a few counts. The rearrangement joins TRBV9 to TRBJ2-1; 7 bases align to TRBD2. The V and J ends lost 6 bases and 5 bases, in that order; junction bases with no gene match: 11. The CDR3 spans 15 residues. Germline V lookup: CDR1 SGDLS, CDR2 YYNGEE. This chain's CDR3 is CASTVRASGDNEQFF. In DNA, the CDR3 is TGTGCCAGCACCGTGAGGGCTAGCGGCGACAATGAGCAGTTCTTC.

There are a few counts of this clone. The sample carries other DNA sequences with the same CDR3. The chain carries TRBV7-8 and TRBJ1-1, with TRBD1 matching over 9 bases. V shed 2 bases and J 1 base; nucleotides not matched to a gene: 5. Germline CDR1 is SGHVS and CDR2 is FQNEAQ. This CDR3 region has 16 residues. CDR3 coding DNA: TGTGCCAGCAGCTTACGCGACAGGGGGTCGAACACTGAAGCTTTCTTT. Protein sequence: CASSLRDRGSNTEAFF.

V usage is TRBV6-5 and J usage is TRBJ2-1, with 13 bases lining up with TRBD2. CDR1 is MNHEY and CDR2 is SVGAGI in the germline V gene. Trimming took 7 bases from V and 9 from J; bases not matched to a gene: 3. The CDR3 totals 13 residues. Here the CDR3 DNA reads TGTGCCAGCAAAGGACTAGCGGGAGTTGAGCAGTTCTTC. Amino acid sequence: CASKGLAGVEQFF.

This clone has only one observation. This rearrangement joins TRBV24-1 to TRBJ2-1, with a tentative D call TRBD1 (5 bases). In germline, CDR1 is KGHDR, CDR2 SFDVKD. The V and J ends lost 3 bases and 4 bases respectively, with 15 bases between them. This CDR3 has 16 residues. CDR3 residues: CATSDPVLRAYNEQFF. The CDR3 DNA reads TGTGCCACCAGTGATCCAGTCCTCAGGGCGTACAATGAGCAGTTCTTC.

This chain links TRBV28 with TRBJ1-5; 8 nucleotides align to TRBD1. This CDR3 is 15 amino acids long. V lost 6 bases, J lost 2 bases, and 6 bases stayed unmatched. Germline CDR1 MDHEN, CDR2 SYDVKM. CDR3 sequence: CASSPTDRGNQPQHF. CDR3 coding DNA: TGTGCCAGCAGCCCAACGGACAGGGGCAATCAGCCCCAGCATTTT. The variable domain in full, with the rest retrieved from reference TRBV28 and TRBJ1-5, is DVKVTQSSRYLVKRTGEKVFLECVQDMDHENMFWYRQDPGLGLRLIYFSYDVKMKEKGDIPEGYSVSREKKERFSLILESASTNQTSMYLCASSPTDRGNQPQHFGDGTRLSIL.

This clone was recorded a few times. The gene calls are TRBV25-1 and TRBJ1-6; 7 positions match TRBD1. After removal of 2 bases from V and 9 bases from J, the junction contained 13 bases not matched to a gene. This CDR3 is 17 amino acids long. Germline CDR1 is MGHDK and CDR2 is SYGVNS. The DNA of the CDR3 is TGTGCCAGCAGTGAAATCAGTGCGAGGGGGCCTGCTTCACCCCTCCACTTT. Its translation: CASSEISARGPASPLHF. The entire variable domain, with the rest obtained from reference TRBV25-1 and TRBJ1-6, is as follows: EADIYQTPRYLVIGTGKKITLECSQTMGHDKMYWYQQDPGMELHLIHYSYGVNSTEKGDLSSESTVSRIRTEHFPLTLESARPSHTSQYLCASSEISARGPASPLHFGNGTRLTVT.